This T cell receptor beta chain was observed in a study of T cells in tuberculosis (dated by TCRdb to between 2018 and 2020). With regard to the full study: The study combined CD1B tetramers and high-throughput TCR immunosequencing to characterize T cells specific for the mycobacterial lipid antigen glucose monomycolate (GMM). A South African clinical cohort compared IGRA-negative adolescents, IGRA-positive adolescents with latent tuberculosis and adults with active tuberculosis, over eight per group. General conclusions and limits of the study: Compared with IGRA-negative controls, TCR-alpha repertoires from active tuberculosis had smaller mean NN-distances to GMM-specific TCRs, which suggests that these TCRs underwent clonal expansion. The smaller NN-distances in active tuberculosis patients were driven in part by shorter CDR3-alpha lengths, while the difference seen for TCR-beta was not statistically significant. With the diverse GMM-specific repertoire as input, a classifier achieved under 90% accuracy (AUROC about 0.93), whereas GEM motif frequencies as input gave around 69% accuracy. Which clinical samples got chosen depended on the availability of cryopreserved specimens, and the active tuberculosis cases were adults, whereas the controls were adolescents.

TCR libraries were generated with the immunoSEQ multiplex PCR assay, using TCR-beta and/or TCR-alpha/delta assays for each sample. The Illumina high-throughput platform was used to sequence the amplified TCR libraries. The original pipeline was this. Clustering and dimensionality reduction were performed using pairwise TCRdist distances among GMM-specific receptors from ex vivo sorted or in vitro expanded T cells. Each clinical repertoire received a mean NN-distance score, defined as the average TCRdist to the nearest 10% of tetramer-positive reference sequences. To compute GEM TCR motif frequency, the fraction of unique TCRs matching known GEM sequences by V/J usage and CDR3 length was calculated. Active tuberculosis was classified by linear discriminant analysis with leave-one-out cross-validation, implemented in scikit-learn. TCRdb stores this immuneACCESS table with in-frame sequences only. Part of the clones is absent; in the studies checked, under half of the shortfall reflects unresolved V genes, and no reason is known for the rest. Clone size and the V and J calls come from that table; the DNA yielded D and trimming. The sample profile shows 44,000 or so clones; 90% to 95% of them were found once. 7.5% of the sample belongs to the ten largest clones.

From the cysteine through the phenylalanine, the CDR3 covers 14 amino acids. Only CDR3 DNA remains: 42 bases, in frame from the first base. Via the germline V gene, CDR1 is SNHLY and CDR2 FYNNEI. Trimming costs V 3 bases and J 4 bases, and their ends lie 13 bases apart. At study entry, a tuberculin skin test and the QuantiFERON-TB GOLD In-Tube IGRA were used to screen adolescents for latent tuberculosis infection. Immunosequencing of unsorted cryopreserved PBMC covered, on average, around 100,000 T cells per clinical donor. Eleven high schools in the Worcester region of the Western Cape, South Africa, served as enrollment sites for adolescents aged 12 to 18 years. Approximately 10 adolescents infected with M. tuberculosis and roughly 10 uninfected adolescents were chosen and matched for age and sex. Adolescent PBMC were isolated from freshly drawn heparinized blood by density centrifugation and cryopreserved.

Notes on this clone: Its antigen specificity is not known. No clone much larger than this one lies a single base away; base qualities are absent.

The source is a donor aged 10-29 years with latent tuberculosis or without tuberculosis infection. The chain is assembled from TRBV2 and TRBJ2-7, with an unclear D gene assignment. Sequenced material: PBMCs. The CDR3 protein is CASSDSSGWYEQYF. Here is the DNA: TGTGCCAGCAGTGATAGCAGTGGTTGGTACGAGCAGTACTTC.